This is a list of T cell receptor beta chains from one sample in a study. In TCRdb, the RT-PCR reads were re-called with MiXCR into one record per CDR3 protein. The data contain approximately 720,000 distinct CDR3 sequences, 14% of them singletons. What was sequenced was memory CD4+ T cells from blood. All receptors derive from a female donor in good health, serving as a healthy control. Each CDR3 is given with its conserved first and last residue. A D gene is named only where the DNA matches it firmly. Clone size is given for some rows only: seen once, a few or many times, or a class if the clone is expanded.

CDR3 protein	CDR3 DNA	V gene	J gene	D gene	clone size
CASSRGQGSGSTGELFF	TGCGCCAGCAGCCGGGGACAGGGAAGCGGGAGCACCGGGGAGCTGTTTTTT	TRBV4-1	TRBJ2-2	NA	many
CSARLVRSSYNSPLHF	TGCAGTGCTAGGCTAGTGAGGAGCTCCTATAATTCACCCCTCCACTTT	TRBV20-1	TRBJ1-6	NA	few
CASSRGDRAYGYTF	TGTGCCAGCAGCCGTGGGGACAGGGCCTATGGCTACACCTTC	TRBV12-3/TRBV12-4	TRBJ1-2	TRBD1	many
CASSPRDRGRTEAFF	TGTGCCAGCAGCCCCCGGGACAGGGGTCGCACTGAAGCTTTCTTT	TRBV7-2	TRBJ1-1	TRBD1	few
CSASGEGADTQYF	TGCAGTGCTAGCGGAGAGGGCGCAGATACGCAGTATTTT	TRBV20-1	TRBJ2-3	NA	many
CASSTSGTLKGEQFF	TGTGCCAGTAGTACTAGCGGGACTCTCAAGGGTGAGCAGTTCTTC	TRBV19	TRBJ2-1	TRBD2	few
CSATRSGARAGELFF	TGCAGTGCTACCCGGAGCGGGGCACGCGCCGGGGAGCTGTTTTTT	TRBV20-1	TRBJ2-2	TRBD2	NA
CATSREEVAGDKETQYF	TGTGCCACCAGCAGAGAAGAGGTAGCGGGAGACAAAGAGACCCAGTACTTC	TRBV15	TRBJ2-5	TRBD2	many
CASSLRTEREAFF	TGTGCCAGCAGCTTAAGGACAGAGCGTGAAGCTTTCTTT	TRBV7-2	TRBJ1-1	NA	NA
CASSSAGGNTQYF	TGTGCCAGCAGTTCCGCAGGGGGTAATACGCAGTATTTT	TRBV12-3/TRBV12-4	TRBJ2-3	TRBD1	many
CASSHETGVGELFF	TGTGCCAGCAGTCACGAGACAGGGGTCGGGGAGCTGTTTTTT	TRBV27	TRBJ2-2	TRBD1	NA
CSVQSGGVTGELFF	TGCAGCGTCCAAAGCGGGGGGGTCACCGGGGAGCTGTTTTTT	TRBV29-1	TRBJ2-2	TRBD2	NA
CASSGSGRLDDTQYF	TGCGCCAGCAGCGGTAGCGGGAGATTGGACGATACGCAGTATTTT	TRBV5-1	TRBJ2-3	TRBD2	few
CASRRTGTSVAQHF	TGTGCCAGCAGGCGTACAGGGACCAGTGTGGCCCAGCATTTT	TRBV28	TRBJ1-5	NA	few
CASSQEQRGLTDTQYF	TGTGCCAGCAGCCAAGAACAGCGGGGACTCACAGATACGCAGTATTTT	TRBV4-2	TRBJ2-3	TRBD2	few
CATSDQRTGGSYNEQFF	TGTGCCACCAGTGATCAAAGAACAGGGGGCTCCTACAATGAGCAGTTCTTC	TRBV24-1	TRBJ2-1	TRBD1	NA
CSAQGLAETYEQYF	TGCAGTGCCCAGGGGCTAGCGGAGACCTACGAGCAGTACTTC	TRBV20-1	TRBJ2-7	NA	many
CSALRLSGGGEQYF	TGCAGTGCCTTGCGGCTATCCGGGGGCGGCGAGCAGTACTTC	TRBV20-1	TRBJ2-7	NA	many